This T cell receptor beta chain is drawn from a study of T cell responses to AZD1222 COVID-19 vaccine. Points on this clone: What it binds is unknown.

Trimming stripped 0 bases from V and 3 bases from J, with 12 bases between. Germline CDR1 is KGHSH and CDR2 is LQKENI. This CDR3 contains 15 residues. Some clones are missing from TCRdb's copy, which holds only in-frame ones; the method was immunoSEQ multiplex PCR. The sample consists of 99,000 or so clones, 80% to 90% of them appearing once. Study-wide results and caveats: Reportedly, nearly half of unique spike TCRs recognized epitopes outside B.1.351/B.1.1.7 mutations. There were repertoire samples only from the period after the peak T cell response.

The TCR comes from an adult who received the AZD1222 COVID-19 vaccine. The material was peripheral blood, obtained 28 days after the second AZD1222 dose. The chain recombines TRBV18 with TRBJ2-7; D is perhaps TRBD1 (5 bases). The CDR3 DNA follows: TGTGCCAGCTCACCACCGGGGCCCCAGTACTACGAGCAGTACTTC. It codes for CASSPPGPQYYEQYF.